This T cell receptor (beta chain) was recorded in a study of cytomegalovirus exposure and HLA in healthy donors. Findings and limits, study-wide: Reportedly, a later analysis found an Asian-associated ancestry cluster had fewer N-insertions than the roughly 700-donor mean. Despite most TCR sequences being rare, some public TCRs occurred in many donors.

The CDR3 loop spans 13 amino acids. Germline V gene data show CDR1 as LNHDA and CDR2 as SQIVND (reference sequence). V gave up 3 bases and J gave up 7 bases, with 10 bases separating them. Although they were nominally healthy when sampled, donors likely had unrecorded immune exposures. In regard to this clone: What it recognizes is unknown.

PCR primers comprised 60 Vbeta and 13 Jbeta primers. The data were produced by immunoSEQ multiplex PCR, yet TCRdb's version contains in-frame clones alone and is incomplete. The sample lists 50,000 or so clones; approximately 72% were seen once. The clonotype was recovered from a woman in her 50s in good health and CMV-seronegative. The chain couples TRBV19 to TRBJ1-5, with D unresolved. The sample was PBMCs. The CDR3 coding sequence is TGTGCCAGTAGTATTTATCCAGAACAGCCCCAGCATTTT. Residues: CASSIYPEQPQHF.